This section outlines one T cell receptor (beta chain) sequence together with its context. The sample is drawn from a study of blood T cell repertoires in COVID-19. Study information: Samples taken during acute and convalescent COVID-19 were collected in the United States, Italy and Spain. Sample material is recorded as cDNA or gDNA derived from T cells, B-cell-depleted T cells, or PBMCs.

Sequencing was performed with immunoSEQ multiplex PCR; in TCRdb, only in-frame clones are kept and a portion is missing. Of hundreds of thousands of clones listed, 87% are singletons. Germline lookup yields CDR1 PRHDT and CDR2 FYEKMQ (reference sequence). V gave up 5 bases and J gave up 6 bases; unmatched junction bases: 10. The CDR3 loop spans 16 amino acids. Input material: peripheral blood. The V call is TRBV13, the J call TRBJ2-1; 10 bases agree with TRBD2. The TCR originated in a woman aged 45-59 years with COVID-19, enrolled during active disease. This CDR3 reads CASSLNSGRISNEQFF. The DNA for the CDR3 is TGTGCCAGCAGCCTTAATAGCGGGAGGATAAGCAATGAGCAGTTCTTC.